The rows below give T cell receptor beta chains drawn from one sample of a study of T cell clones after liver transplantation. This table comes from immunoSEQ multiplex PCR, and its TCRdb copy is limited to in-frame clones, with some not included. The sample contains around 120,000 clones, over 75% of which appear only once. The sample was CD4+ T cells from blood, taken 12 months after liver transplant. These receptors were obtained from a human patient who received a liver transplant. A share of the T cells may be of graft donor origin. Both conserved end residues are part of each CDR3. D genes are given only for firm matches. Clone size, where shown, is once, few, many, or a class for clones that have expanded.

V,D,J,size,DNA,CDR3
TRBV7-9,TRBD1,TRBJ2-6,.,TGTGCCAGCAGCTTAGGTTTAGGGACAGGGGGCTCTGGGGCCAACGTCCTGACTTTC,CASSLGLGTGGSGANVLTF
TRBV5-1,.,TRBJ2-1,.,TGCGCCAGCAGCTCCCCGGGACTTAGTTACAATGAGCAGTTCTTC,CASSSPGLSYNEQFF
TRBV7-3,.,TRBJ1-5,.,TGTGCCAGCAGCTTAGGCCAGCTCAATCAGCCCCAGCATTTT,CASSLGQLNQPQHF
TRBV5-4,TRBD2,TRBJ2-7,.,TGTGCCAGCAGCACCGGGACTAGCGGGGCCTCCTACGAGCAGTACTTC,CASSTGTSGASYEQYF
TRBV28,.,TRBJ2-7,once,TGTGCCAGCAGTCGCTTTGGCCCCTACGAGCAGTACTTC,CASSRFGPYEQYF
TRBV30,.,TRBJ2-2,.,TGTGCCTGGAGTCGGGGGGCAGTAAATTTGGAGCTGTTTTTT,CAWSRGAVNLELFF
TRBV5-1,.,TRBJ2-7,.,TGCGCCAGCAGCTTGGATGGAGTCTCCTACGAGCAGTACTTC,CASSLDGVSYEQYF
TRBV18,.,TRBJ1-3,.,TGTGCCAGCTCCCCACCCGGCACGGATTTCAAAGAAAACACCATATATTTT,CASSPPGTDFKENTIYF
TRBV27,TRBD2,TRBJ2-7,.,TGTGCCAGCAGTTTATCGACTAGCGGGAGGGCTTACCAGTACTTC,CASSLSTSGRAYQYF
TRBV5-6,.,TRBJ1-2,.,TGTGCCAGCAGCTTGGTGGTGGGGGCGCTCGGCTACACCTTC,CASSLVVGALGYTF
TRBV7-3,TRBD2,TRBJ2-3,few,TGTGCCAGCAGCTTAGGGACTAGCGGGAGTTGGTGGGATACGCAGTATTTT,CASSLGTSGSWWDTQYF
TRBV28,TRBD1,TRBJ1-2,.,TGTGCCACCACTTATGGGGGACAGGGAGGCTATGGCTACACCTTC,CATTYGGQGGYGYTF
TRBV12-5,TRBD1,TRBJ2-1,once,TGTGCTAGTGGTTTAGGAGGACAGGGCGGGATTGAGCAGTTCTTC,CASGLGGQGGIEQFF
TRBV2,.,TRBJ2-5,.,TGTGCCAGCAGGGGGACTGGTTCGGAGACCCAGTACTTC,CASRGTGSETQYF
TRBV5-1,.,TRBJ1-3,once,TGCGCCAGCAGCTTGGGAAGGGGCACCCAGGGGTCCGGAAACACCATATATTTT,CASSLGRGTQGSGNTIYF
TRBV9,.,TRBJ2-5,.,TGTGCCAGCAGCCCTGGGACCGAACAAGAGACCCAGTACTTC,CASSPGTEQETQYF
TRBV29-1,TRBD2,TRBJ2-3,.,TGCAGCGCCAGACTAGCGGTCACAGATACGCAGTATTTT,CSARLAVTDTQYF
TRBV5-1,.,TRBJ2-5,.,TGCGCCAGCAGCTTGGATGGACTACCTCAAGAGACCCAGTACTTC,CASSLDGLPQETQYF
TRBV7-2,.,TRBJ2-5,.,TGTGCCAGCAGCCCCCAAGAGACCCAGTACTTC,CASSPQETQYF
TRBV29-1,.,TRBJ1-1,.,TGCAGCGTTGAATTGTCGACGAACACTGAAGCTTTCTTT,CSVELSTNTEAFF
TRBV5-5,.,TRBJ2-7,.,TGTGCCAGCAGCTCCTCTTACACAGCCTACGAGCAGTACTTC,CASSSSYTAYEQYF
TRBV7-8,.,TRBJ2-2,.,TGTGCCGGCCTGCTGAGAGCAACCGGGGAGCTGTTTTTT,CAGLLRATGELFF
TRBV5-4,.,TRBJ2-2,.,TGTGCCAGCAGCTTGTCTGGGACCGGGGAGCTGTTTTTT,CASSLSGTGELFF
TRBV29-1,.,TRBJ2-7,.,TGCAGCGTTAGGTGGAGCTCCTACGAGCAGTACTTC,CSVRWSSYEQYF
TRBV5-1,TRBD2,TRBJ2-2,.,TGCGCCAGCAGCCCTGGACTAGCGGGTACCGGGGAGCTGTTTTTT,CASSPGLAGTGELFF
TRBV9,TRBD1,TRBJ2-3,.,TGTGCCAGCAGCCCGGGCAACCGGGACAGGGAATTGTACACAGATACGCAGTATTTT,CASSPGNRDRELYTDTQYF
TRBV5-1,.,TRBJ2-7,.,TGCGCCAGCAGCTTGGGCACTGCGGGTGGGTACGAGCAGTACTTC,CASSLGTAGGYEQYF
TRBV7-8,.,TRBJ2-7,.,TGTGCCAGCAGCTTGCACGTCGACGAGCAGTACTTC,CASSLHVDEQYF
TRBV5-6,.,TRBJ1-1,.,TGTGCCAGCAGCCGTGAGGGACATTTGAACACTGAAGCTTTCTTT,CASSREGHLNTEAFF
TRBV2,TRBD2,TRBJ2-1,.,TGTGCCAGCAGTGCGACTAGCGGGAGGTCTAATGAGCAGTTCTTC,CASSATSGRSNEQFF
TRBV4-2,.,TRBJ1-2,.,TGTGCCAGCAGCCAAGAGCGACTGGAAGCTAACTATGGCTACACCTTC,CASSQERLEANYGYTF
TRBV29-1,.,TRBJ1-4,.,TGCAGCGTTGAAGCTGGGAGGGAAAAACTGTTTTTT,CSVEAGREKLFF
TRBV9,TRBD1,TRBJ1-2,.,TGTGCCAGCAGCGTAGCCTTGGGACAGGGTTCGGATGGCTACACCTTC,CASSVALGQGSDGYTF
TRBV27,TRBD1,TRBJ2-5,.,TGTGCCAGCAGTTCAAGGGGGCGGCAGACCCAGTACTTC,CASSSRGRQTQYF
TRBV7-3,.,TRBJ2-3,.,TGTGCCAGCAGCAAGGGACAATCCCCTAGCACAGATACGCAGTATTTT,CASSKGQSPSTDTQYF
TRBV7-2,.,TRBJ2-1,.,TGTGCCAGCAGCTTAGGGACTACCTCCTACAATGAGCAGTTCTTC,CASSLGTTSYNEQFF
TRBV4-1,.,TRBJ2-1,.,TGCGCCAGCAGCCAAGAAGCCAGAGGAGGCGCGAATGAGCAGTTCTTC,CASSQEARGGANEQFF
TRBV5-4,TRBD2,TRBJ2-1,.,TGTGCCAGCACCCCCTGGGCGGGAGAAAATGAGCAGTTCTTC,CASTPWAGENEQFF
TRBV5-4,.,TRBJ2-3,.,TGTGCCAGCAGCACCGAGAACACAGATACGCAGTATTTT,CASSTENTDTQYF
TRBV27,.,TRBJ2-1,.,TGTGCCGCCTCCTCAGGGAGCGGCATTAGAAATGAGCAGTTCTTC,CAASSGSGIRNEQFF
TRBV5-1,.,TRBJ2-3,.,TGCGCCAGCAGCTTGGAACTCACAGATACGCAGTATTTT,CASSLELTDTQYF
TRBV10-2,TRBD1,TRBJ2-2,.,TGCGCCAGCGGCGGGACAGGGCTTTCGGGGGAGCTGTTTTTT,CASGGTGLSGELFF
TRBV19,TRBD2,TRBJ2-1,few,TGTGCCAGTAAATGGCGGGAGGGACAATACAATGAGCAGTTCTTC,CASKWREGQYNEQFF
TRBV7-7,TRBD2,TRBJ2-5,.,TGTGCCAGCAGCTCTACTAGCGGGACACAAGAGACCCAGTACTTC,CASSSTSGTQETQYF
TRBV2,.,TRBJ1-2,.,TGTGCCAGCAGTGAATACGGGACCATGGGTGGCTACACCTTC,CASSEYGTMGGYTF
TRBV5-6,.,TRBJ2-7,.,TGTGCCAGCAGCTTTTACGCAGGGCGGCGCGAGCAGTACTTC,CASSFYAGRREQYF
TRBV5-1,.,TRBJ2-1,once,TGCGCCAGCAGCTTGGCCTGGGGTGAGCAGTTCTTC,CASSLAWGEQFF
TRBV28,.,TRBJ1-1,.,TGTGCCAGCAGTTTGACAGCGCCGAGGACTGAAGCTTTCTTT,CASSLTAPRTEAFF
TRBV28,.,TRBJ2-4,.,TGTGCCAGCAGTTCCCCGCGTGGGGGGAAATTAAACATTCAGTACTTC,CASSSPRGGKLNIQYF
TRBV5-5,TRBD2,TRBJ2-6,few,TGTGCCAGCAGCTTCATTCTCGGGACTAGCGCCTACTCTGGGGCCAACGTCCTGACTTTC,CASSFILGTSAYSGANVLTF
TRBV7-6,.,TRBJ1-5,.,TGTGCCAGCAGCCCCCGTCCCGATCCTCAGCCCCAGCATTTT,CASSPRPDPQPQHF
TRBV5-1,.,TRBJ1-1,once,TGCGCCAGCAGCCAGGAGGGGGGCGGCGACACTGAAGCTTTCTTT,CASSQEGGGDTEAFF
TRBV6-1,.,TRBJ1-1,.,TGTGCCAGCGGCCCTTTGAGTACGGCGAACACTGAAGCTTTCTTT,CASGPLSTANTEAFF
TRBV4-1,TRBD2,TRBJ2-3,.,TGCGCCAGCAGCCAAGAACGGACTAGCGGGAGGGGATCAGATACGCAGTATTTT,CASSQERTSGRGSDTQYF
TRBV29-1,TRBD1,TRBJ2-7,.,TGCAGCGTGCGCAGGGGGAACTACGAGCAGTACTTC,CSVRRGNYEQYF
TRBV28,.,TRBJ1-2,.,TGTGCCAGCAGACCTAACCATTATGGCTACACCTTC,CASRPNHYGYTF
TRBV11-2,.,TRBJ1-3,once,TGTGCCAGCAGCTTATATCGGGCTTCCTCTGGAAACACCATATATTTT,CASSLYRASSGNTIYF
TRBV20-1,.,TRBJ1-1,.,TGCAGTGCTAGTAACAGTGTTGAAGCTTTCTTT,CSASNSVEAFF
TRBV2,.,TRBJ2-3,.,TGTGCCAGCAGTGAAAGAGAGGGTACGCAGTATTTT,CASSEREGTQYF